This is a list of T cell receptor beta chains from one sample in a study of cytomegalovirus exposure and HLA in healthy donors. Method: immunoSEQ multiplex PCR; TCRdb's copy keeps in-frame clones and lacks some. There are roughly 140,000 clones in the sample; over 75% occur only once, and approximately 6% lies in the top ten. Source material: PBMCs. These TCRs come from a young man in good health and CMV-seropositive. The CDR3 runs from the conserved cysteine through the conserved F or W. The D gene is left open where the match is weak. Where a row states a size, it is once, few, many or the class of an expanded clone; other rows omit it.

clone size	V gene	J gene	D gene	CDR3 protein	CDR3 DNA
.	TRBV6-4	TRBJ2-5	TRBD1	CASSADRGETQYF	TGTGCCAGCAGTGCTGACAGGGGAGAGACCCAGTACTTC
.	TRBV27	TRBJ2-5	.	CASSAGHQETQYF	TGTGCCAGCAGCGCGGGACACCAAGAGACCCAGTACTTC
.	TRBV7-2	TRBJ2-1	TRBD2	CASSLVGGDNEQFF	TGTGCCAGCAGCTTAGTGGGGGGGGACAATGAGCAGTTCTTC
.	TRBV5-1	TRBJ2-5	.	CASSSRGLQETQYF	TGCGCCAGCAGCTCGCGGGGCCTCCAAGAGACCCAGTACTTC
.	TRBV28	TRBJ1-5	.	CASSRTVGGIAMLDQPQHF	TGTGCCAGCAGTCGAACTGTGGGAGGGATTGCCATGCTGGACCAGCCCCAGCATTTT
.	TRBV30	TRBJ2-1	TRBD2	CAWSGLAGEQFF	TGTGCCTGGAGTGGACTAGCGGGGGAGCAGTTCTTC
.	TRBV18	TRBJ1-2	.	CASSPPDRPGGYTF	TGTGCCAGCTCACCGCCGGATAGGCCGGGGGGCTACACCTTC
.	TRBV19	TRBJ2-3	.	CASSARGGFTDTQYF	TGTGCCAGTAGTGCCCGTGGGGGGTTTACAGATACGCAGTATTTT
.	TRBV9	TRBJ2-3	TRBD2	CASSVVGTSGLNTQYF	TGTGCCAGCAGCGTAGTTGGGACTAGCGGGTTAAATACGCAGTATTTT
.	TRBV4-1	TRBJ2-7	TRBD2	CASSLRGDSSYEQYF	TGCGCCAGCAGCCTCCGGGGGGATAGCTCCTACGAGCAGTACTTC
.	TRBV27	TRBJ2-1	.	CASTQGGLYNEQFF	TGTGCCAGCACTCAAGGAGGACTGTACAATGAGCAGTTCTTC
.	TRBV27	TRBJ2-1	TRBD2	CASSLTSGRAIEQFF	TGTGCCAGCAGTTTGACTAGCGGGAGGGCCATAGAGCAGTTCTTC
.	TRBV14	TRBJ2-1	.	CASSPRVANEQFF	TGTGCCAGCAGCCCGAGGGTAGCTAATGAGCAGTTCTTC
.	TRBV6-6	TRBJ2-4	.	CASSYGPSQNIQYF	TGTGCCAGCAGTTACGGGCCGTCCCAAAACATTCAGTACTTC
.	TRBV27	TRBJ1-1	TRBD1	CASSLTAGGAEAFF	TGTGCCAGCAGTCTTACAGCAGGGGGAGCTGAAGCTTTCTTT
.	TRBV23-1	TRBJ2-4	.	CAYPRASAPSWNIQYF	TGCGCCTACCCACGCGCAAGTGCCCCTTCGTGGAACATTCAGTACTTC
.	TRBV30	TRBJ1-4	.	CAWSTGFSEKLFF	TGTGCCTGGTCTACAGGGTTTAGTGAAAAACTGTTTTTT
.	TRBV5-1	TRBJ2-7	TRBD1	CASSLTGGESNEQYF	TGCGCCAGCAGCCTCACAGGGGGCGAGTCGAACGAGCAGTACTTC
.	TRBV5-4	TRBJ2-7	.	CASSNRQTTYEQYF	TGTGCCAGCAGCAACCGACAGACCACCTACGAGCAGTACTTC
.	TRBV2	TRBJ2-7	.	CASSEGGYSYEQYF	TGTGCCAGCAGTGAAGGGGGCTATTCCTACGAGCAGTACTTC
once	TRBV11-2	TRBJ2-7	.	CASSLVLDNTNEQYF	TGTGCCAGCAGCCTAGTTCTCGACAATACGAACGAGCAGTACTTC
.	TRBV4-2	TRBJ2-1	TRBD2	CASSQESSGTSYNEQFF	TGTGCCAGCAGCCAAGAGTCAAGCGGGACGTCCTACAATGAGCAGTTCTTC
.	TRBV6-5	TRBJ1-5	.	CASSPSGAYQPQHF	TGTGCCAGCAGTCCTTCTGGGGCTTACCAGCCCCAGCATTTT
few	TRBV6-6	TRBJ1-5	.	CASSYIGDQPQHF	TGTGCCAGCAGTTACATCGGGGATCAGCCCCAGCATTTT
.	TRBV29-1	TRBJ2-7	.	CSVSRGTYEQYF	TGCAGCGTGAGTCGCGGGACCTACGAGCAGTACTTC
.	TRBV15	TRBJ2-7	TRBD2	CAARTSGRYEQYF	TGTGCCGCCCGGACTAGCGGGAGGTACGAGCAGTACTTC
.	TRBV28	TRBJ2-2	.	CASSLLWSGELFF	TGTGCCAGCAGTTTACTGTGGAGCGGGGAGCTGTTTTTT
once	TRBV10-3	TRBJ2-1	TRBD1	CAISESNRTGYHEQFF	TGTGCCATCAGTGAGTCTAATAGGACAGGGTATCATGAGCAGTTCTTC
.	TRBV14	TRBJ2-6	.	CASSQWGSGANGLTF	TGTGCCAGCAGCCAGTGGGGCTCTGGGGCCAACGGCCTGACTTTC
.	TRBV2	TRBJ1-1	.	CASSHPTGTGTEAFF	TGTGCCAGCAGTCACCCCACAGGGACGGGAACTGAAGCTTTCTTT
.	TRBV28	TRBJ1-6	TRBD1	CASHDRVGSPLHF	TGTGCCAGCCATGACAGGGTAGGCTCACCCCTCCACTTT
.	TRBV6-7	TRBJ1-2	.	CASPYFDYGYTF	TGTGCCAGCCCCTACTTCGACTATGGCTACACCTTC
.	TRBV7-2	TRBJ1-1	.	CASSSPYRHGTEAFF	TGTGCCAGCAGCTCCCCATATCGTCACGGCACTGAAGCTTTCTTT
few	TRBV9	TRBJ2-1	TRBD2	CASSVEVAGVGEQFF	TGTGCCAGCAGCGTAGAGGTAGCGGGAGTAGGTGAGCAGTTCTTC
.	TRBV7-9	TRBJ1-6	.	CASSLADHGASPLHF	TGTGCCAGCAGCTTAGCGGACCATGGGGCTTCACCCCTCCACTTT
.	TRBV7-6	TRBJ2-1	TRBD2	CASSSGSGGARYNEQFF	TGTGCCAGCAGCTCGGGTAGCGGGGGGGCCCGATACAATGAGCAGTTCTTC
.	TRBV11-2	TRBJ2-2	TRBD2	CASSDPLAGRTGELFF	TGTGCCAGCAGCGACCCGCTAGCGGGAAGGACCGGGGAGCTGTTTTTT
.	TRBV2	TRBJ1-1	.	CASSPADSFMNTEAFF	TGTGCCAGCAGCCCAGCGGACAGTTTTATGAACACTGAAGCTTTCTTT
.	TRBV7-9	TRBJ2-5	.	CASSLLGPQMETQYF	TGTGCCAGCAGCTTACTTGGGCCACAGATGGAGACCCAGTACTTC
.	TRBV30	TRBJ2-2	.	CAWRSGQTPYSNTGELFF	TGTGCCTGGAGATCCGGACAGACACCGTACTCGAACACCGGGGAGCTGTTTTTT
.	TRBV2	TRBJ1-5	.	CASSAQANQPQHF	TGTGCCAGCAGTGCGCAGGCTAATCAGCCCCAGCATTTT
.	TRBV6-1	TRBJ1-2	TRBD1	CASSVGQGGAYGYTF	TGTGCCAGCAGTGTAGGACAGGGCGGAGCCTATGGCTACACCTTC
.	TRBV18	TRBJ1-3	.	CASSPRGTSGNTIYF	TGTGCCAGCTCACCGAGGGGGACCTCTGGAAACACCATATATTTT
.	TRBV19	TRBJ1-5	TRBD1	CASSIDRDLNQPQHF	TGTGCCAGTAGTATCGACAGGGACCTCAATCAGCCCCAGCATTTT
.	TRBV30	TRBJ1-1	.	CAWSVSGVGTEAFF	TGTGCCTGGAGTGTATCAGGGGTTGGCACTGAAGCTTTCTTT
.	TRBV27	TRBJ2-5	TRBD2	CASSPGTSGVPETQYF	TGTGCCAGCAGTCCGGGGACTAGCGGTGTCCCAGAGACCCAGTACTTC
.	TRBV27	TRBJ2-7	TRBD2	CASSPTGLALDYEQYF	TGTGCCAGCAGTCCAACAGGACTAGCGTTAGACTACGAGCAGTACTTC
.	TRBV5-8	TRBJ1-6	.	CASSFTGYNSPLHF	TGTGCCAGCAGCTTTACAGGGTATAATTCACCCCTCCACTTT
.	TRBV4-1	TRBJ2-2	TRBD2	CASSQDRLAGVTTGELFF	TGCGCCAGCAGCCAAGATCGGCTAGCGGGAGTGACCACCGGGGAGCTGTTTTTT
.	TRBV28	TRBJ2-1	TRBD2	CAGAPREGPYNEQFF	TGTGCCGGAGCCCCTCGGGAGGGTCCCTACAATGAGCAGTTCTTC
.	TRBV5-1	TRBJ2-3	TRBD2	CASGPQREFTDTQYF	TGCGCCAGCGGGCCTCAGCGGGAGTTCACAGATACGCAGTATTTT
.	TRBV6-5	TRBJ2-4	.	CASSGGPAKNIQYF	TGTGCCAGCAGCGGGGGGCCCGCCAAAAACATTCAGTACTTC
.	TRBV28	TRBJ1-5	.	CASSFPRLPGRPQHF	TGTGCCAGCAGTTTCCCCCGGTTACCCGGTCGGCCCCAGCATTTT
.	TRBV28	TRBJ1-2	TRBD1	CASSPTGTGGPYGYTF	TGTGCCAGCAGCCCTACCGGGACAGGGGGGCCCTATGGCTACACCTTC
.	TRBV30	TRBJ1-6	.	CAWSVKPPLHF	TGTGCCTGGAGTGTGAAGCCACCCCTCCACTTT
.	TRBV28	TRBJ2-1	.	CASSPGSSSYNEQFF	TGTGCCAGCAGTCCGGGGAGTAGCTCCTACAATGAGCAGTTCTTC